A selection of T cell receptor beta chains follows, all from one sample in a study of shared clonotypes between healthy human individuals. The table came from immunoSEQ multiplex PCR; TCRdb's copy has only in-frame clones and leaves some out. The top ten hold 0.11% of the sample, which has some 630,000 clones, around 96% seen once. The material sequenced was naive CD8+ T cells sorted from blood. The receptors were gathered from a woman in her 30s in good health. Both conserved end residues are part of each CDR3. A D gene is named only where the DNA matches it firmly. For some rows the clone size is stated as once, few or many, or as a class when expanded; others skip it.

d_call | j_call | clone_size | v_call | cdr3_aa | cdr3_nt
NA | TRBJ2-7 | NA | TRBV7-6 | CASIQGGEQYF | TGTGCCAGCATTCAGGGTGGCGAGCAGTACTTC
TRBD2 | TRBJ2-5 | NA | TRBV4-1 | CASRTLAGVPSGTQYF | TGCGCCAGCAGAACGCTAGCGGGAGTCCCGTCGGGGACCCAGTACTTC
TRBD2 | TRBJ2-1 | once | TRBV29-1 | CSVEAQSGTSANNEQFF | TGCAGCGTTGAAGCCCAATCCGGGACTAGCGCTAACAATGAGCAGTTCTTC
NA | TRBJ2-3 | NA | TRBV11-2 | CASSSGRSTQYF | TGTGCCAGCAGCTCAGGGAGGAGTACGCAGTATTTT
TRBD2 | TRBJ2-1 | NA | TRBV6-5 | CASSYREGRHEQFF | TGTGCCAGCAGTTACCGGGAGGGCCGTCATGAGCAGTTCTTC
NA | TRBJ2-3 | NA | TRBV5-1 | CASSLVSGRMGYF | TGCGCCAGCAGCTTGGTTTCGGGACGCATGGGGTATTTT
TRBD2 | TRBJ2-7 | NA | TRBV5-6 | CASSSEGLAGDEQYF | TGTGCCAGCAGCTCGGAAGGACTAGCGGGAGACGAGCAGTACTTC
NA | TRBJ2-7 | NA | TRBV16 | CASSQTEADDEQYF | TGTGCCAGCAGCCAGACGGAGGCGGACGACGAGCAGTACTTC
NA | TRBJ2-7 | NA | TRBV7-2 | CASSYPPYEQYF | TGTGCCAGCAGCTACCCCCCCTACGAGCAGTACTTC
TRBD1 | TRBJ2-2 | NA | TRBV13 | CASSSRQGAVTGELFF | TGTGCCAGCAGCTCCCGACAGGGGGCGGTCACCGGGGAGCTGTTTTTT
NA | TRBJ1-2 | NA | TRBV4-2 | CASSAGTIQIQYGYTF | TGTGCCAGCAGCGCCGGGACAATTCAAATCCAGTATGGCTACACCTTC
NA | TRBJ2-3 | NA | TRBV29-1 | CSVGAGYTDTQYF | TGCAGCGTGGGGGCGGGGTACACAGATACGCAGTATTTT
NA | TRBJ2-7 | once | TRBV28 | CASRPQGYYEQYF | TGTGCCAGCAGGCCCCAGGGTTACTACGAGCAGTACTTC
NA | TRBJ1-1 | NA | TRBV9 | CASSVDLLGEAFF | TGTGCCAGCAGCGTAGACCTTCTTGGGGAAGCTTTCTTT
TRBD2 | TRBJ2-7 | NA | TRBV29-1 | CSVLWREGGYEQYF | TGCAGCGTCCTTTGGCGGGAGGGGGGCTACGAGCAGTACTTC
TRBD1 | TRBJ2-2 | NA | TRBV7-2 | CASSLVLGQVLNTGELFF | TGTGCCAGCAGCTTAGTCTTGGGACAGGTCTTAAACACCGGGGAGCTGTTTTTT
TRBD1 | TRBJ1-1 | NA | TRBV6-1 | CASRGQGPPNTEAFF | TGTGCCAGCAGAGGACAGGGACCCCCGAACACTGAAGCTTTCTTT
TRBD1 | TRBJ1-4 | NA | TRBV29-1 | CSVLTGTGFEKLFF | TGCAGCGTTCTGACCGGGACAGGATTTGAAAAACTGTTTTTT
TRBD2 | TRBJ2-1 | once | TRBV5-1 | CASSLWTSGSNEQFF | TGCGCCAGCAGCTTGTGGACTAGCGGGAGCAATGAGCAGTTCTTC
NA | TRBJ1-5 | NA | TRBV21-1 | CASSTQGGQSNQPQHF | TGTGCCAGCAGCACCCAAGGGGGACAGAGCAATCAGCCCCAGCATTTT
NA | TRBJ1-2 | once | TRBV7-8 | CASRQTANYGYTF | TGTGCCAGCAGACAAACGGCAAACTATGGCTACACCTTC
NA | TRBJ1-2 | NA | TRBV29-1 | CSVPSTGTSAGDNYGYTF | TGCAGCGTGCCCTCGACCGGGACGTCAGCCGGGGATAACTATGGCTACACCTTC
TRBD1 | TRBJ1-4 | NA | TRBV2 | CASTPDRARATNEKLFF | TGTGCCAGCACCCCGGACAGGGCGAGGGCAACTAATGAAAAACTGTTTTTT
NA | TRBJ1-5 | NA | TRBV20-1 | CSAVQPPQHF | TGCAGTGCGGTCCAGCCGCCCCAGCATTTT
NA | TRBJ1-3 | NA | TRBV15 | CATSNRTDGNTIYF | TGTGCCACCAGCAACAGGACAGATGGAAACACCATATATTTT
TRBD2 | TRBJ2-1 | NA | TRBV2 | CASSGIFMTGGPGDNEQFF | TGTGCCAGCAGCGGAATTTTTATGACGGGAGGGCCTGGGGACAATGAGCAGTTCTTC
NA | TRBJ2-7 | NA | TRBV29-1 | CSVEDPVSYEQYF | TGCAGCGTTGAAGATCCGGTGAGTTACGAGCAGTACTTC
NA | TRBJ2-7 | many | TRBV30 | CAWSVGPLSYEQYF | TGTGCCTGGAGTGTGGGGCCTCTCTCCTACGAGCAGTACTTC
TRBD2 | TRBJ2-7 | NA | TRBV13 | CASSSGLAGVAYEQYF | TGTGCCAGCAGCTCAGGACTAGCGGGAGTAGCGTACGAGCAGTACTTC
NA | TRBJ2-7 | NA | TRBV5-6 | CASSSGRSYEQYF | TGTGCCAGCAGCTCGGGCAGGTCATACGAGCAGTACTTC
NA | TRBJ2-7 | once | TRBV6-1 | CASSVDRFYEQYF | TGTGCCAGCAGCGTTGATAGATTCTACGAGCAGTACTTC
TRBD1 | TRBJ1-4 | NA | TRBV30 | CAWSPGQGISEKLFF | TGTGCCTGGTCACCGGGACAGGGGATTTCTGAAAAACTGTTTTTT
NA | TRBJ1-2 | NA | TRBV9 | CASSANQGVGGYTF | TGTGCCAGCAGCGCTAATCAGGGTGTAGGTGGCTACACCTTC
TRBD1 | TRBJ2-7 | NA | TRBV27 | CASRGVGTATYEQYF | TGTGCCAGCAGAGGAGTCGGGACAGCAACCTACGAGCAGTACTTC
TRBD2 | TRBJ2-1 | NA | TRBV13 | CASSLGAAGGVRRNEQFF | TGTGCCAGCAGCTTAGGAGCAGCGGGAGGCGTCAGGCGGAATGAGCAGTTCTTC
TRBD1 | TRBJ2-4 | NA | TRBV28 | CASSYDRGGTKNIQYF | TGTGCCAGCAGTTACGACAGGGGGGGGACCAAAAACATTCAGTACTTC
TRBD2 | TRBJ2-3 | NA | TRBV4-1 | CASSQDLSGLATDTQYF | TGCGCCAGCAGCCAAGATCTTTCCGGACTAGCGACAGATACGCAGTATTTT
TRBD2 | TRBJ2-1 | NA | TRBV11-2 | CASSLGRTSGSNEQFF | TGTGCCAGCAGCTTAGGCCGGACTAGCGGCTCCAATGAGCAGTTCTTC
NA | TRBJ2-7 | NA | TRBV7-6 | CASSLGFSYEQYF | TGTGCCAGCAGCTTAGGTTTCTCCTACGAGCAGTACTTC
NA | TRBJ1-1 | NA | TRBV4-1 | CASSQTPRVGFAEAFF | TGCGCCAGCAGCCAGACACCAAGGGTAGGCTTTGCTGAAGCTTTCTTT
TRBD2 | TRBJ2-2 | NA | TRBV9 | CASTSGLAEVNTGELFF | TGTGCCAGCACCTCAGGACTAGCGGAAGTTAACACCGGGGAGCTGTTTTTT